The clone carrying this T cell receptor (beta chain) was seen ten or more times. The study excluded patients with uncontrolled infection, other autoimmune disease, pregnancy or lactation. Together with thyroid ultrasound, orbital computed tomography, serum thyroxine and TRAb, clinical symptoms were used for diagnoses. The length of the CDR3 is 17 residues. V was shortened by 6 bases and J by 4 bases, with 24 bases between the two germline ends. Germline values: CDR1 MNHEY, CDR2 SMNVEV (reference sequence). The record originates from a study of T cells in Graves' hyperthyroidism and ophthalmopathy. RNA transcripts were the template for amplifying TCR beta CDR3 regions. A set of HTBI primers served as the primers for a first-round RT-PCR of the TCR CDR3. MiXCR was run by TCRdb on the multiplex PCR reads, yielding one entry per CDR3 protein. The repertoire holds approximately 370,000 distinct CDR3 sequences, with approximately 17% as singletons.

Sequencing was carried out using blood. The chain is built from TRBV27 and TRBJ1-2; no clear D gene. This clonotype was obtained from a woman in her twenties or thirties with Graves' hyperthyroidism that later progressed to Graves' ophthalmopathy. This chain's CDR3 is CASSSLIGGEALYGYTF. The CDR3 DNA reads TGTGCCAGCAGCAGTTTAATTGGTGGCGAAGCCCTCTATGGCTACACCTTC.